This TCR beta chain was found in a study of regulatory T cells in long-lasting Graves disease. Study details: Persistence in Graves' disease required over 5 years of antithyroid drugs plus positive TSH receptor antibodies.

V was cut by 8 bases and J by 4 bases, with 23 bases left in between. This CDR3 region has 16 residues. Many counts were recorded for this clonotype. Its matching antigen is unknown. Building of the TCR beta libraries involved iRepertoire HTBI primers and Arm-PCR of CDR3 regions. Using its own MiXCR run on the multiplex PCR reads, TCRdb lists one record per CDR3 protein. Of about 420,000 distinct CDR3 sequences listed, about a quarter are singletons. Regarding the study as a whole: Persistent disease favored TRBV28, TRBJ1-2 and TRBJ2-5. Between persistent patients, about 2,500 public clonotypes were shared, exceeding the approximately 870 shared between new patients.

This sample's time point: persistent/refractory GD, antithyroid drugs over 5 years with positive TRAb. PBMC RNA was the source of the TCR library. Patients all came to the study from an endocrinology department in Xi'an, China. The sample here was peripheral blood mononuclear cells (PBMCs), taken when the disease was refractory, from a patient treated with antithyroid drugs. The rearrangement links TRBV12-3 or TRBV12-4 to TRBJ1-2; unclear D gene. The receptor comes from a female donor with Graves disease. CDR3 nucleotide sequence: TGTGCCAGCCGAAAAAAAGGCGGCCGAATCGGCTATGGCTACACCTTC. It encodes CASRKKGGRIGYGYTF.